These 32 T cell receptor beta chains were all obtained from the same sample, sequenced in a study of T-cell reconstitution after alpha-beta-depleted transplantation in children. As it was prepared, the TCRbeta library received unique molecular identifiers. TCRdb itself ran the PCR reads through MiXCR, one entry per CDR3 protein. The sample yields about a million distinct CDR3 sequences, about 29% seen once. Sequenced material: PBMCs, mostly from graft donor cells, taken 360 days after TCRalphabeta/CD19-depleted stem cell transplant. Every receptor here comes from a boy under three years old who had a stem cell transplant for SCID, so the T cells may come from the graft donor.

The chain joins TRBV24-1 to TRBJ2-3; unclear D gene. Germline loops: CDR1 KGHDR, CDR2 SFDVKD. With 4 bases removed from V and 4 bases from J, the gap between germline ends came to 8 bases. This CDR3 comprises 13 residues. CDR3 in amino acids: CATSDLGPDTQYF. DNA of the CDR3: TGTGCCACCAGTGACTTGGGTCCAGATACGCAGTATTTT.

The sample holds a few counts of this clonotype. The V call is TRBV7-6, the J call TRBJ2-7, with TRBD1 matching over 7 bases. CDR1 and CDR2 from the germline V gene are SGHVS and FNYEAQ. The length of the CDR3 is 13 residues. J gave up 7 bases and V 4 bases, and 7 bases lay outside the gene matches. The CDR3 reads CASSSFGTVEQYF. CDR3 DNA: TGTGCCAGCAGCTCCTTCGGGACAGTTGAGCAGTACTTC.

This clonotype was seen a few times. The chain links TRBV7-8 to TRBJ2-3, with a weak D call TRBD2 (6 bases). Trimming stripped 5 bases from V and 4 bases from J, with 16 bases between. The CDR3 consists of 15 residues. CDR1 and CDR2 (germline): SGHVS, FQNEAQ. CDR3 nucleotide sequence: TGTGCCAGCAGCCCCACCCTGTCGGGAGCAGATACGCAGTATTTT. It specifies CASSPTLSGADTQYF. Based on the CDR3 plus reference TRBV7-8 and TRBJ2-3, the full variable domain is GAGVSQSPRYKVAKRGQDVALRCDPISGHVSLFWYQQALGQGPEFLTYFQNEAQLDKSGLPSDRFFAERPEGSVSTLKIQRTQQEDSAVYLCASSPTLSGADTQYFGPGTRLTVL.

The rearrangement joins TRBV9 to TRBJ1-6, with TRBD1 as a possible D gene (5 bases). The V end was cut by 6 bases, the J end by 3 bases, with 16 bases between. This CDR3 has 16 residues. Germline V gives CDR1 SGDLS, CDR2 YYNGEE. CDR3 in amino acids: CASIQVRAHYNSPLHF. For the CDR3, the DNA is TGTGCCAGCATCCAAGTCAGGGCCCACTATAATTCACCCCTCCACTTT.

The chain joins TRBV12-3 or TRBV12-4 to TRBJ2-5, with D possibly TRBD2 on 5 matching bases. Between the trimmed V and J ends, which lost 6 bases and 2 bases, there was a span of 13 bases. The CDR3 is 14 residues long. The CDR3 loop reads CASRGSGPQETQYF. The CDR3 coding sequence is TGTGCCAGCAGGGGGAGCGGACCTCAAGAGACCCAGTACTTC.

J is TRBJ2-1 and V is TRBV29-1, with D tentatively TRBD1 (6 bases). Germline lookup yields CDR1 SQVTM and CDR2 ANQGSEA. The CDR3 consists of 12 residues. Trimming cost V 6 bases and J 7 bases, with 13 bases left between them. The CDR3 DNA is TGCAGCGTAGCACAGGGTAGGAATGAGCAGTTCTTC. It codes for CSVAQGRNEQFF.

The V gene is TRBV5-5, the J gene TRBJ2-3; D is uncertain. V lost 1 base to trimming and J lost 2 bases, with 8 bases between them. Germline assignment: CDR1 SGHKS and CDR2 YYEKEE (reference sequence). The CDR3 has 14 residues. The CDR3: CASSLFLFTDTQYF. The CDR3 nucleotides are TGTGCCAGCAGCTTGTTTCTATTCACAGATACGCAGTATTTT. Filled out from reference TRBV5-5 and TRBJ2-3, the complete variable domain reads DAGVTQSPTHLIKTRGQQVTLRCSPISGHKSVSWYQQVLGQGPQFIFQYYEKEERGRGNFPDRFSARQFPNYSSELNVNALLLGDSALYLCASSLFLFTDTQYFGPGTRLTVL.

The J gene is TRBJ2-7, the V gene TRBV29-1, with unresolved D. The germline V gene encodes CDR1 SQVTM and CDR2 ANQGSEA. V lost 4 bases and J lost 0, with 7 bases in between. This CDR3 is built from 12 residues. The CDR3 protein is CSVALSSYEQYF. In DNA, the CDR3 is TGCAGCGTTGCACTGAGCTCCTACGAGCAGTACTTC.

The chain joins TRBV4-1 to TRBJ1-1, with 7 bases that match TRBD1. J was trimmed by 0 bases and V by 2 bases; bases with no gene match: 15. The CDR3 totals 19 residues. Germline V lookup: CDR1 MGHRA, CDR2 YSYEKL. CDR3 coding DNA: TGCGCCAGCAGCCAACCCCCACACAGGGGAAGGGGCATGAACACTGAAGCTTTCTTT. The encoded protein is CASSQPPHRGRGMNTEAFF.

This sequence joins TRBV5-1 and TRBJ1-3, with D possibly being TRBD1 (6 bases). V was pared by 0 bases and J by 0 bases, with 10 bases between. The germline CDR1 and CDR2 sequences are SGHRS and YFSETQ. This CDR3 has 16 residues. This CDR3 reads CASSLEGVSSGNTIYF. The CDR3 DNA reads TGCGCCAGCAGCTTGGAGGGGGTTTCCTCTGGAAACACCATATATTTT. The complete variable domain, with remaining parts taken from reference TRBV5-1 and TRBJ1-3, reads KAGVTQTPRYLIKTRGQQVTLSCSPISGHRSVSWYQQTPGQGLQFLFEYFSETQRNKGNFPGRFSGRQFSNSRSEMNVSTLELGDSALYLCASSLEGVSSGNTIYFGEGSWLTVV.

The V call is TRBV27, the J call TRBJ2-3; perhaps TRBD2 as D (6 bases). Trimming removed 5 bases at V and 5 bases at J, with 14 bases between. Germline CDR1 is MNHEY and CDR2 is SMNVEV (reference sequence). The CDR3 is made up of 14 amino acids. As DNA, the CDR3 is TGTGCCAGCAGTAAGCGGGCTACAGTAGATACGCAGTATTTT. Its protein is CASSKRATVDTQYF.

At least ten counts were recorded for this clonotype. The chain links TRBV29-1 to TRBJ1-1; D is undetermined. The germline V gene has CDR1 SQVTM and CDR2 ANQGSEA. V lost 4 bases to trimming and J lost 6 bases, with 9 bases between them. The CDR3 length is 11 residues. DNA for the CDR3: TGCAGCGTTGGAAGGAGGCCTGAAGCTTTCTTT. It translates to CSVGRRPEAFF.

This clonotype was recorded once. The chain recombines TRBV9 with TRBJ1-3; no clear D gene. The CDR3 sequence is 13 residues long. V was trimmed by 0 bases and J by 2 bases, leaving 3 bases between them. Germline V gives CDR1 SGDLS, CDR2 YYNGEE. CDR3: CASSVATGNTIYF. The CDR3 bases are TGTGCCAGCAGCGTAGCCACTGGAAACACCATATATTTT.

This clonotype is classed as large. J is TRBJ2-3 and V is TRBV7-2, with 7 bases lining up with TRBD2. CDR1 and CDR2 from the germline V gene are SGHTA and FQGNSA. J lost 2 bases, V lost 1 base, and 6 bases had no gene match. This CDR3 is built from 16 residues. The CDR3 DNA is TGTGCCAGCAGCTTAGGGTTTACTAGCGACACAGATACGCAGTATTTT. This encodes CASSLGFTSDTDTQYF. Filled out from reference TRBV7-2 and TRBJ2-3, the complete variable domain reads GAGVSQSPSNKVTEKGKDVELRCDPISGHTALYWYRQSLGQGLEFLIYFQGNSAPDKSGLPSDRFSAERTGGSVSTLTIQRTQQEDSAVYLCASSLGFTSDTDTQYFGPGTRLTVL.

This clonotype was seen only a few times. The chain recombines TRBV5-1 with TRBJ2-2; D may correspond to TRBD1 or TRBD2 (5 bases each). The V gene's germline CDR1 is SGHRS and CDR2 YFSETQ. V lost 2 bases, J lost 3 bases, and 11 bases lay in between. CDR3 length equals 15 residues. CDR3 protein: CASSFGDVHTGELFF. The CDR3 DNA reads TGCGCCAGCAGCTTCGGGGACGTGCACACCGGGGAGCTGTTTTTT.

At least ten counts were recorded for this clonotype. The chain recombines TRBV5-4 with TRBJ2-7, with 8 bases that match TRBD2. V dropped 2 bases and J dropped 1; count of bases not matched to a gene: 5. Germline values: CDR1 SGHNT, CDR2 YYREEE (reference sequence). The CDR3 has 15 residues. The CDR3 loop reads CASSFFSGGSYEQYF. CDR3 DNA: TGTGCCAGCAGCTTTTTTTCGGGAGGGTCCTACGAGCAGTACTTC.

In its sample, this clonotype was seen a few times. The rearrangement uses TRBV6-1 and TRBJ2-5; 7 bases align to TRBD2. Trimming at V came to 5 bases and at J to 5 bases, leaving 14 bases not matched to a gene. Germline CDR1 MNHNS, CDR2 SASEGT. There are 16 residues in the CDR3. CDR3 region: CASSTPDGLGAETQYF. DNA for the CDR3: TGTGCCAGCAGTACCCCGGACGGACTAGGGGCTGAGACCCAGTACTTC.

This clonotype was observed a handful of times. This rearrangement joins TRBV18 to TRBJ1-5; D gene uncertain. The V gene's germline CDR1 is KGHSH and CDR2 LQKENI. V lost 1 base and J 0 bases, leaving 13 bases between the germline ends. This CDR3 has 17 residues. The CDR3 loop is CASSPLDARISNQPQHF. CDR3 sequence (DNA): TGTGCCAGCTCACCACTGGACGCTCGTATTAGCAATCAGCCCCAGCATTTT.

V usage is TRBV27 and J usage is TRBJ2-3; D gene uncertain. The CDR3 covers 13 residues. CDR1 and CDR2 (germline): MNHEY, SMNVEV (reference sequence). The V gene lost 6 bases and the J gene lost 6 bases, with 13 bases spanning the gap. CDR3 DNA sequence: TGTGCCAGCAGCCCCCCTTCCGCCGATACGCAGTATTTT. Translating gives CASSPPSADTQYF.

This clonotype showed up many times. In DNA, the CDR3 is TGCGCCAGCAGCTTTGGACAGGATAACGAGCAGTACTTC. It translates to CASSFGQDNEQYF. The chain uses TRBV4-3 and TRBJ2-7; 7 positions match TRBD1. This CDR3 contains 13 residues. Trimming cost V 5 bases and J 5 bases; bases outside gene matches: 6. Germline values: CDR1 LGHNA, CDR2 YSLEER.

The V gene is TRBV5-1, the J gene TRBJ2-2, with D unclear. The CDR3 is 15 residues long. Germline V CDR1 and CDR2: SGHRS, YFSETQ. The ends were cut back, 0 bases at V and 0 bases at J, with 6 bases in the middle. The CDR3 loop is CASSLEVSNTGELFF. The CDR3 DNA reads as TGCGCCAGCAGCTTGGAGGTATCGAACACCGGGGAGCTGTTTTTT.

This clonotype showed up many times. This rearrangement joins TRBV7-2 to TRBJ2-1; perhaps TRBD2 as D (6 bases). Germline CDR1 reads SGHTA; CDR2 reads FQGNSA. This CDR3 has 16 amino acids. Trimming removed 1 base at V and 0 bases at J, with 10 bases between. The CDR3 DNA is TGTGCCAGCAGCTTAGTTGGAGGGGTCTCCTACAATGAGCAGTTCTTC. Protein: CASSLVGGVSYNEQFF.

This clonotype was recorded many times. This rearrangement joins TRBV28 to TRBJ1-5, with 7 bases matching TRBD1. The V segment lost 11 bases and the J segment 4 bases; nucleotides outside the gene matches: 11. CDR1 is MDHEN, CDR2 SYDVKM, per germline. This CDR3 has 14 residues. This chain's CDR3 is CAVQGGALNQPQHF. CDR3 DNA sequence: TGTGCCGTCCAGGGGGGGGCGCTTAATCAGCCCCAGCATTTT. Based on the CDR3 plus reference TRBV28 and TRBJ1-5, the full variable domain is DVKVTQSSRYLVKRTGEKVFLECVQDMDHENMFWYRQDPGLGLRLIYFSYDVKMKEKGDIPEGYSVSREKKERFSLILESASTNQTSMYLCAVQGGALNQPQHFGDGTRLSIL.

V is TRBV5-1 and J is TRBJ2-7, with D possibly called TRBD1 or TRBD2 (5 bases each). The V gene's germline CDR1 is SGHRS and CDR2 YFSETQ. V lost 4 bases and J lost 3, with 17 bases in between. This CDR3 contains 15 residues. CDR3 loop: CASSHGLGPGYEQYF. The CDR3 nucleotides are TGCGCCAGCAGCCACGGCCTGGGACCGGGCTACGAGCAGTACTTC.

V and J are TRBV4-3 and TRBJ2-3; TRBD2 might be the D (6 bases). Between the trimmed V and J ends, which lost 0 bases and 2 bases, there was a span of 21 bases. CDR1 and CDR2 (germline): LGHNA, YSLEER. This CDR3 spans 19 amino acids. CDR3 protein: CASSQESSAEGHFTDTQYF. For the CDR3, the DNA is TGCGCCAGCAGCCAAGAGTCCAGCGCGGAGGGGCACTTCACAGATACGCAGTATTTT.

V and J are TRBV11-1 and TRBJ2-5; no firm D call. The CDR3 contains 11 residues. Germline CDR1 reads SGHAT; CDR2 reads FQDESV (reference sequence). V lost 2 bases to trimming and J lost 6 bases, with 4 bases between them. CDR3 bases: TGTGCCAGCAGCTTAAAACAGACCCAGTACTTC. This sequence encodes CASSLKQTQYF.

A few counts support this clonotype. One end of the junction is discordant with germline, which a read error may explain. The chain couples TRBV7-9 to TRBJ2-5, with a tentative D call TRBD2 (6 bases). Germline V gene sequence: CDR1 SEHNR, CDR2 FQNEAQ (reference sequence). This CDR3 contains 17 residues. CDR3 DNA sequence: TGTGCCACCAGCCATTGGAGGTTGGAGGGATTCATGGAGACCCAGTACTTC. This gives the protein CATSHWRLEGFMETQYF. The full variable domain, with the rest looked up from reference TRBV7-9 and TRBJ2-5, is DTGVSQNPRHKITKRGQNVTFRCDPISEHNRLYWYRQTLGQGPEFLTYFQNEAQLEKSRLLSDRFSAERPKGSFSTLEIQRTEQGDSAMYLCATSHWRLEGFMETQYFGPGTRLLVL.

The genes are TRBV4-3 and TRBJ2-7, with TRBD1 identical over 7 bases. The ends lost 0 bases at V and 8 bases at J; junction bases unmatched: 7. The CDR3 extends over 14 amino acids. Germline assignment: CDR1 LGHNA and CDR2 YSLEER. CDR3: CASSQERDSLKQYF. The DNA of the CDR3 is TGCGCCAGCAGCCAAGAAAGGGACAGCTTAAAGCAGTACTTC.

This clonotype was seen a few times. The rearrangement links TRBV10-3 to TRBJ1-5; D is ambiguous. Trimming shortened V by 3 bases and J by 0 bases, and 3 bases separated the two germline ends. The CDR3 is 13 amino acids. Germline V CDR1 and CDR2: ENHRY, SYGVKD. The CDR3 DNA follows: TGTGCCATCAGTGATTATAGCAATCAGCCCCAGCATTTT. Amino acid sequence: CAISDYSNQPQHF.

This clonotype was detected a few times. The rearrangement joins TRBV29-1 to TRBJ1-1; D perhaps matches TRBD1 (5 bases). The ends were cut back, 2 bases at V and 3 bases at J, with 10 bases in the middle. CDR3 length: 13 residues. Germline CDR1 reads SQVTM; CDR2 reads ANQGSEA. The CDR3, as DNA: TGCAGCGTTGAACAGGGTGGGGACACTGAAGCTTTCTTT. Translation gives CSVEQGGDTEAFF.

The rearrangement uses TRBV5-1 and TRBJ1-1, with D tentatively TRBD1 (5 bases). This CDR3 spans 16 amino acids. Trimming removed 4 bases at V and 3 bases at J, with 19 bases between. CDR1 is SGHRS, CDR2 YFSETQ, per germline. The DNA for the CDR3 is TGCGCCAGCAGCCGAAACCAGGGAGGAGGTCACACTGAAGCTTTCTTT. Its protein is CASSRNQGGGHTEAFF.

This clonotype showed up just a few times. The gene calls are TRBV28 and TRBJ1-2; D is uncertain. Germline CDR1 and CDR2: MDHEN and SYDVKM. This CDR3 has 13 residues. V was cut by 8 bases and J by 2 bases, with 12 bases left in between. This chain's CDR3 is CASHPGANYGYTF. The CDR3 nucleotides read TGTGCCAGCCACCCCGGTGCGAACTATGGCTACACCTTC.